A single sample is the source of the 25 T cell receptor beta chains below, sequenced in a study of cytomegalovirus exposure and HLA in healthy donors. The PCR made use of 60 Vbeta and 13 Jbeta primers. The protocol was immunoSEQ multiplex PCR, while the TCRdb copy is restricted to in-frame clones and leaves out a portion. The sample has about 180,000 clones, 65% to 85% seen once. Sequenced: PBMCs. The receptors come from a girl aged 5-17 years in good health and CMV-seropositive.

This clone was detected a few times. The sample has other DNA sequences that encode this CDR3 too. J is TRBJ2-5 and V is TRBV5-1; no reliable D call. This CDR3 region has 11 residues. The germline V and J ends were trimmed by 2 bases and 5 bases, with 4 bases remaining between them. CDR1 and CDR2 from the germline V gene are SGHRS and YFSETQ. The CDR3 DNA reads TGCGCCAGCAGCTTCCGGGAGACCCAGTACTTC. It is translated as CASSFRETQYF.

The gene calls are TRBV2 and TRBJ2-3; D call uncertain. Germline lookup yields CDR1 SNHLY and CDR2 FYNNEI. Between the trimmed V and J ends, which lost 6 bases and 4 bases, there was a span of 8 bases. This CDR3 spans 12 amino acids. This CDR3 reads CASSPRADTQYF. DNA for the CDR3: TGTGCCAGCAGCCCCCGGGCAGATACGCAGTATTTT.

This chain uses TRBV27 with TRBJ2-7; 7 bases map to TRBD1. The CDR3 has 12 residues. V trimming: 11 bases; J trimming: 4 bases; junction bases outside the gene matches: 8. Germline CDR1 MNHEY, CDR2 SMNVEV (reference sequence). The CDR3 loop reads CAVGQNPYEQYF. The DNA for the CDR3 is TGTGCCGTGGGACAGAATCCTTACGAGCAGTACTTC.

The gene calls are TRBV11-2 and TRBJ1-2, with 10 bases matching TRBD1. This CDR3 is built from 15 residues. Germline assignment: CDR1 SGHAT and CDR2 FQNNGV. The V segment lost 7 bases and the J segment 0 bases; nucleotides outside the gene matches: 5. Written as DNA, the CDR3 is TGTGCCAGCACCCGCGGGACAGGGGCTAACTATGGCTACACCTTC. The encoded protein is CASTRGTGANYGYTF.

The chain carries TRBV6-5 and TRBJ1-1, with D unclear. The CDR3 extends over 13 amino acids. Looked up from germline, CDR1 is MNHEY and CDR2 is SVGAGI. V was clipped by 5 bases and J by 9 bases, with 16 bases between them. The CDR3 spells CASSELGVSKAFF. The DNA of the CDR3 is TGTGCCAGCAGTGAATTGGGAGTTTCAAAAGCTTTCTTT.

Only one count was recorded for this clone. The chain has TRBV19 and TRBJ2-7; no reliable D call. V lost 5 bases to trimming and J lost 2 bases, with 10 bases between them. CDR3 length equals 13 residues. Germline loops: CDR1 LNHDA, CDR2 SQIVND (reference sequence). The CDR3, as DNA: TGTGCCAGTAGTTTAAGACACCCCTACGAGCAGTACTTC. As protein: CASSLRHPYEQYF.

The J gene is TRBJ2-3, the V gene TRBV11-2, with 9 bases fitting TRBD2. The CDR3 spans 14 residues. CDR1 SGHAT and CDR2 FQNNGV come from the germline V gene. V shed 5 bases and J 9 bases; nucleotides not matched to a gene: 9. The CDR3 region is CASSLNLAGLTQYF. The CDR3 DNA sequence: TGTGCCAGCAGCCTAAACCTAGCGGGGCTGACGCAGTATTTT.

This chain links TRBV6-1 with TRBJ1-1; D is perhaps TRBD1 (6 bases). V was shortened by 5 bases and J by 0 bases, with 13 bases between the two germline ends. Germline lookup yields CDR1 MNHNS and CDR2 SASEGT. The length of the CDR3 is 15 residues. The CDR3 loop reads CASSFRQDMNTEAFF. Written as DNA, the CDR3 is TGTGCCAGCAGTTTTCGACAGGATATGAACACTGAAGCTTTCTTT.

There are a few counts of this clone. Written as DNA, the CDR3 is TGTGCCATCAGTGAGTCGGTCGGGGATCCTGAAGCTTTCTTT. This sequence encodes CAISESVGDPEAFF. V and J are TRBV10-3 and TRBJ1-1; no definite D call. CDR1 ENHRY and CDR2 SYGVKD come from the germline V gene. Trimming removed 0 bases at V and 6 bases at J, with 11 bases between. This CDR3 has 14 amino acids.

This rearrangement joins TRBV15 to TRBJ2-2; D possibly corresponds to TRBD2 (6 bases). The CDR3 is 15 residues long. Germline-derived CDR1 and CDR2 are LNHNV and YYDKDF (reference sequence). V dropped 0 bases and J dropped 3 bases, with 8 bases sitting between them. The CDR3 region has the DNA TGTGCCACCAGCAGAGACAGGGAGGACACCGGGGAGCTGTTTTTT. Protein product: CATSRDREDTGELFF.

CDR3 protein: CASSMTLAHEQYF. The CDR3 nucleotides are TGTGCCAGCAGCATGACTCTTGCCCACGAGCAGTACTTC. The chain uses TRBV7-6 and TRBJ2-7; no definite D call. CDR1 is SGHVS and CDR2 is FNYEAQ in the germline V gene. Trimming removed 5 bases at V and 5 bases at J, with 13 bases between. The CDR3 loop spans 13 amino acids.

For the CDR3, the DNA is TGTGCCAGCTCACCCTCTGAGGCTAGCGGAGGGGGTGGGGAGCAGTTCTTC. Protein sequence: CASSPSEASGGGGEQFF. The rearrangement joins TRBV18 to TRBJ2-1; a possible D gene is TRBD2 (7 bases). Germline V gives CDR1 KGHSH, CDR2 LQKENI. V was pared by 3 bases and J by 10 bases, with 25 bases between. There are 17 residues in the CDR3.

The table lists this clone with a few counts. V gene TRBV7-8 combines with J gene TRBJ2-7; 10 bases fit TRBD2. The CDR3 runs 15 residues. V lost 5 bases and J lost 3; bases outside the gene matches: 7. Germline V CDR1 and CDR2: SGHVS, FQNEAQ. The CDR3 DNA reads TGTGCCAGCAGCCTTCCGGGACTAGCGATCTACGAGCAGTACTTC. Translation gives CASSLPGLAIYEQYF.

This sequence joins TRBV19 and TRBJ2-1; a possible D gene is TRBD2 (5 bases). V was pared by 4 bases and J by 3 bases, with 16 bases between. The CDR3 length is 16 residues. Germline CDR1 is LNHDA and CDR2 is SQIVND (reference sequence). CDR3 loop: CASSTRGGRSYNEQFF. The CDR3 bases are TGTGCCAGTAGTACTCGAGGAGGTCGAAGCTACAATGAGCAGTTCTTC.

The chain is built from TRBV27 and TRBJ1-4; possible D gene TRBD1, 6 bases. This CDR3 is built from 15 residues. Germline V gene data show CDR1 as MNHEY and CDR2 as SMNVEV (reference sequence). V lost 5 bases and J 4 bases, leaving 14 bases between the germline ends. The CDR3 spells CASSANREGNEKLFF. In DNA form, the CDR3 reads TGTGCCAGCAGTGCAAACAGGGAGGGTAATGAAAAACTGTTTTTT.

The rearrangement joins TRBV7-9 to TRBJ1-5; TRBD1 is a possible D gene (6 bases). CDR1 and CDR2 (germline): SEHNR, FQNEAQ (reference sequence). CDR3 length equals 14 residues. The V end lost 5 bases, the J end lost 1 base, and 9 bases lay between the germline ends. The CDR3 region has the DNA TGTGCCAGCAGCGAAGACAGGAGCAATCAGCCCCAGCATTTT. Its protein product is CASSEDRSNQPQHF.

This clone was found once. The DNA for the CDR3 is TGTGCCAGCAGAGACAGAGCGTCTAATGAAAAACTGTTTTTT. This encodes CASRDRASNEKLFF. The chain is built from TRBV6-5 and TRBJ1-4; a possible D gene is TRBD1 (5 bases). Trimming removed 6 bases at V and 3 bases at J, with 11 bases between. Germline V CDR1 and CDR2: MNHEY, SVGAGI. The CDR3 contains 14 residues.

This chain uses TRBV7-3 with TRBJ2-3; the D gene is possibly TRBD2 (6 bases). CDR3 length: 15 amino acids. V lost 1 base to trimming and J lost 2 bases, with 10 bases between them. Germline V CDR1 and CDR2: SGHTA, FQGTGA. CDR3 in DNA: TGTGCCAGCAGCTTAATGGGAGGACACACAGATACGCAGTATTTT. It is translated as CASSLMGGHTDTQYF.

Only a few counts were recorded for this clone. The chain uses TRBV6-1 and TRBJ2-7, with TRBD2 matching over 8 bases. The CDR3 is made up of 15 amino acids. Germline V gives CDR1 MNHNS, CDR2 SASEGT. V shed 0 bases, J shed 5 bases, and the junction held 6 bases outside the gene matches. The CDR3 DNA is TGTGCCAGCAGTGAAGCGGAACGGGGGGGCGACGAGCAGTACTTC. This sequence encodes CASSEAERGGDEQYF.

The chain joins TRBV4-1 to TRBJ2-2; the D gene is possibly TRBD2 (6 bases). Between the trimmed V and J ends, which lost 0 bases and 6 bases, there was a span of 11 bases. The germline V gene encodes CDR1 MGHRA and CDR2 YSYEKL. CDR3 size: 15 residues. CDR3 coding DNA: TGCGCCAGCAGCCAAGAGAATGCGGGATCCGGGGAGCTGTTTTTT. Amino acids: CASSQENAGSGELFF.

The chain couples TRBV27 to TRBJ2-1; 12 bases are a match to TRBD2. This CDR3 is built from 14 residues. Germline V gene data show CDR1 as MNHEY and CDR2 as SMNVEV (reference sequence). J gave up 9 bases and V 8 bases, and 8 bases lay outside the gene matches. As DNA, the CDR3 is TGTGCCAGCCTAAGACTAGCGGGAGTCATTGAGCAGTTCTTC. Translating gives CASLRLAGVIEQFF.

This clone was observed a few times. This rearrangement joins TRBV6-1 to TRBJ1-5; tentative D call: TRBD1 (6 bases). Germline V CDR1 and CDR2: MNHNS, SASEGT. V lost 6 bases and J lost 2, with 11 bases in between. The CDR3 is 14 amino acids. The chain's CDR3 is CASRRQDGNQPQHF. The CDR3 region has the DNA TGTGCCAGCAGGAGACAGGACGGCAATCAGCCCCAGCATTTT.

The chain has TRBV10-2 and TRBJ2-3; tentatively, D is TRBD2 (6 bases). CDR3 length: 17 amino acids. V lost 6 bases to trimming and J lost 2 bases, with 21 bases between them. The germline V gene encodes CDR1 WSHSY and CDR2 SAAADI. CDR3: CASRSTGQRASTDTQYF. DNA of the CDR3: TGCGCCAGCAGGTCGACTGGCCAGCGGGCATCCACAGATACGCAGTATTTT.

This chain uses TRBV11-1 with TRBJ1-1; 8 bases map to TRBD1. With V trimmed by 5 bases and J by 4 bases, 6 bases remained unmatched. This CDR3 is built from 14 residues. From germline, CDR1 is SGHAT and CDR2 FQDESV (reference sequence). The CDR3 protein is CASSRRTGLTEAFF. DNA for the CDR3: TGTGCCAGCAGCCGAAGGACAGGGCTCACTGAAGCTTTCTTT.

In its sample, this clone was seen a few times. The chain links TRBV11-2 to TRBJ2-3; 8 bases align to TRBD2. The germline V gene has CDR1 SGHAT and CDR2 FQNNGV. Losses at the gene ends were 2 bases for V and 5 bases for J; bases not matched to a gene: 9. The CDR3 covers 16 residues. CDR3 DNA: TGTGCCAGCAGCTTAAGTATGTTAGCGGGATTAGATACGCAGTATTTT. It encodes CASSLSMLAGLDTQYF. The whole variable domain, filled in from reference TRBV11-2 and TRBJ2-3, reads EAGVAQSPRYKIIEKRQSVAFWCNPISGHATLYWYQQILGQGPKLLIQFQNNGVVDDSQLPKDRFSAERLKGVDSTLKIQPAKLEDSAVYLCASSLSMLAGLDTQYFGPGTRLTVL.